This T cell receptor beta chain was identified during a study of post-analysis software for immune sequencing data. Notes on the study in general: F measure grouped same-batch samples tightly together. Included in a set of several TRBV segments more frequent in patients than controls were TRBV5-6, TRBV5-1 and TRBV20-1. Those with multiple sclerosis, the patient group, showed significantly lower normalized Chao1 diversity than controls.

A note on this clonotype: Antigen specificity is unknown.

In germline, CDR1 is MGHDK, CDR2 SYGVNS. This CDR3 contains 19 residues. Presence of unique molecular identifiers characterized the TCR beta cDNA libraries. The source material, about 0.9 to 11 million T cells, gave rise to 500,000 or so cDNA molecules. TCRdb reprocessed the PCR reads via MiXCR and lists one record per CDR3 protein. The sample carries hundreds of thousands of distinct CDR3 sequences, 55% to 70% recorded once. The clonotype originates from a girl aged 2 to 9 with multiple sclerosis. V and J are TRBV25-1 and TRBJ2-1; D is possibly TRBD2 (6 bases). Matching the DNA end better, TRBJ2-7 makes the J call doubtful. Sequenced sample: blood. The CDR3 DNA sequence: TGTGCCAGCAGTGAAGGGGCGGGAACCGATAAGAGCTCCTACAATGAGCAGTACTTC. It is translated as CASSEGAGTDKSSYNEQYF.